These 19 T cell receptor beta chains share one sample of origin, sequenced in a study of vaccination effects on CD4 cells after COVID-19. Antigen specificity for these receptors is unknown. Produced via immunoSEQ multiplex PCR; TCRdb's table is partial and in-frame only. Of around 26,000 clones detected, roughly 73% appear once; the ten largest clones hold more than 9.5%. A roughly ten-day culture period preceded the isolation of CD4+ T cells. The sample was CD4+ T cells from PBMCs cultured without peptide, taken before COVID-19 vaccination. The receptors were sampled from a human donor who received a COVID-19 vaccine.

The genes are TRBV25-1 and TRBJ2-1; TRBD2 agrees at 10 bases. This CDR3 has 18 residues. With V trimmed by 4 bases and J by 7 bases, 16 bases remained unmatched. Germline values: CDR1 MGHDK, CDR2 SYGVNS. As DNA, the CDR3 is TGTGCCAGCAGTGCCCCCGGACTAGCGGACAACCTGGGGAATGAGCAGTTCTTC. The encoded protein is CASSAPGLADNLGNEQFF.

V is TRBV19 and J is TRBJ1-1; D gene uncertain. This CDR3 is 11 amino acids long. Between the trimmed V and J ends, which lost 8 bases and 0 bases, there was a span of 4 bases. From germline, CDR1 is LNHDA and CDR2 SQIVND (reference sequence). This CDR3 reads CASGMNTEAFF. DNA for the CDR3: TGTGCCAGTGGCATGAACACTGAAGCTTTCTTT.

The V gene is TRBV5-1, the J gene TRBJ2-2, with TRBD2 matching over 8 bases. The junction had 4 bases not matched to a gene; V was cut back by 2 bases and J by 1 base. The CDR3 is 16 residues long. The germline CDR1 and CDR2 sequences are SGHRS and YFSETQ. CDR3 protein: CASSFQRGKNTGELFF. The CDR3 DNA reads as TGCGCCAGCAGCTTCCAGCGGGGGAAGAACACCGGGGAGCTGTTTTTT.

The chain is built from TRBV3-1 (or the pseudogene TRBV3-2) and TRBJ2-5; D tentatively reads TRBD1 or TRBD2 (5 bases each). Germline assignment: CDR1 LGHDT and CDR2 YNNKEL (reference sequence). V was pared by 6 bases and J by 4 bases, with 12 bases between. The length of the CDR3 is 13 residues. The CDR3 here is CASSLRGAETQYF. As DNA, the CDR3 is TGTGCCAGCAGTCTTCGAGGGGCAGAGACCCAGTACTTC.

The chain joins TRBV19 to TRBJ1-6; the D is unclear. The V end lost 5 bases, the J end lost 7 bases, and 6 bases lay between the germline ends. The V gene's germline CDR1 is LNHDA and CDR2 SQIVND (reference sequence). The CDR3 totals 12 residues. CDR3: CASSYGNSPLHF. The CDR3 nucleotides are TGTGCCAGTAGTTATGGGAATTCACCCCTCCACTTT.

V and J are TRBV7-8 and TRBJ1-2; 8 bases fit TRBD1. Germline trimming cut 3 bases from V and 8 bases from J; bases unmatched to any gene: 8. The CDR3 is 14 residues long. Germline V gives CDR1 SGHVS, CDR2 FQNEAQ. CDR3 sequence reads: CASSFQGAGGGYTF. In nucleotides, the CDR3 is TGTGCCAGCAGCTTCCAGGGGGCGGGAGGGGGCTACACCTTC.

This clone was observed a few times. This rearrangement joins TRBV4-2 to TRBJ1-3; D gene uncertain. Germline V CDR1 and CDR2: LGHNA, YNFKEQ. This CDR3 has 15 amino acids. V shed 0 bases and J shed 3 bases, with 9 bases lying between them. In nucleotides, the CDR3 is TGTGCCAGCAGCCAAGATCCAGGACTTGGAAACACCATATATTTT. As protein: CASSQDPGLGNTIYF.

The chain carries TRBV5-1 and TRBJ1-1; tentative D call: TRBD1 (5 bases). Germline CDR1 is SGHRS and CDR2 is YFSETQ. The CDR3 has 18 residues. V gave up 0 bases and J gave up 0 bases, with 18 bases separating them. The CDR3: CASSLVPGLNPLNTEAFF. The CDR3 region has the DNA TGCGCCAGCAGCTTGGTTCCGGGACTAAACCCCTTGAACACTGAAGCTTTCTTT.

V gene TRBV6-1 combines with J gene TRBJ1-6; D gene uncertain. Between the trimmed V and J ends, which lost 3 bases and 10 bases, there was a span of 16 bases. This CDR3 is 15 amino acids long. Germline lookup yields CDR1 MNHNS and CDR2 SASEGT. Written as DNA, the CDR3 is TGTGCCAGCAGTGAGCAGAGTCCCTTAAAGTCACCCCTCCACTTT. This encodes CASSEQSPLKSPLHF.

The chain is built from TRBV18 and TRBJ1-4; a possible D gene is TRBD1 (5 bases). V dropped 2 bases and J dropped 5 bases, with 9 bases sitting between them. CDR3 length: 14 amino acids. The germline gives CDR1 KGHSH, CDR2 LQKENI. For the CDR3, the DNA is TGTGCCAGCTCACCAGGGGCGAGGAATGAAAAACTGTTTTTT. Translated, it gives CASSPGARNEKLFF.

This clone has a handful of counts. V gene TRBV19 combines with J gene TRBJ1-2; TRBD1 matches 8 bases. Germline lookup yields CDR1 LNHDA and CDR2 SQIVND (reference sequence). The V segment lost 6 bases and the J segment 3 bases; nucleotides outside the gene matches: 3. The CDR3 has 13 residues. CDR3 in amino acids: CASSPTGDYGYTF. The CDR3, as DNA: TGTGCCAGTAGCCCGACAGGGGACTATGGCTACACCTTC.

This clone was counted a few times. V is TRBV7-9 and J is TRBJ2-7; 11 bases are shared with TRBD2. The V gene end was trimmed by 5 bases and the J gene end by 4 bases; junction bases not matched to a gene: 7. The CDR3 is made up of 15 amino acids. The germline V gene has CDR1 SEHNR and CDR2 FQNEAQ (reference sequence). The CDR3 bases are TGTGCCAGCAGCCAGGGACTAGCGGCGCTATACGAGCAGTACTTC. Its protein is CASSQGLAALYEQYF. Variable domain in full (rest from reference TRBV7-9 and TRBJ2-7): DTGVSQNPRHKITKRGQNVTFRCDPISEHNRLYWYRQTLGQGPEFLTYFQNEAQLEKSRLLSDRFSAERPKGSFSTLEIQRTEQGDSAMYLCASSQGLAALYEQYFGPGTRLTVT.

The CDR3 is CASSLGTSGGTDTQYF. As DNA, the CDR3 is TGCGCCAGCAGCTTGGGGACTAGTGGCGGCACAGATACGCAGTATTTT. The rearrangement links TRBV5-1 to TRBJ2-3; 7 bases fit TRBD2. Germline assignment: CDR1 SGHRS and CDR2 YFSETQ. The ends lost 0 bases at V and 1 base at J; junction bases unmatched: 5. This CDR3 is 16 amino acids long.

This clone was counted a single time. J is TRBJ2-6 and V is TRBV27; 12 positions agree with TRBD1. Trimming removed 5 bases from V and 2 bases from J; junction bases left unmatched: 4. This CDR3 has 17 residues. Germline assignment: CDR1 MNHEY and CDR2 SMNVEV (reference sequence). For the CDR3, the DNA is TGTGCCAGCAGTCCTGGGACAGGGGGCGCTGGGGCCAACGTCCTGACTTTC. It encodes CASSPGTGGAGANVLTF.

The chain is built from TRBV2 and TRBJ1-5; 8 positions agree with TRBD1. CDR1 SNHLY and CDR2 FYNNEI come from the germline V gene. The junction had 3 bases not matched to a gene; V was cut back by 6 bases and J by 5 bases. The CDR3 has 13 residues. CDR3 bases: TGTGCCAGCAGCGAGACAGGGGATCAGCCCCAGCATTTT. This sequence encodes CASSETGDQPQHF.

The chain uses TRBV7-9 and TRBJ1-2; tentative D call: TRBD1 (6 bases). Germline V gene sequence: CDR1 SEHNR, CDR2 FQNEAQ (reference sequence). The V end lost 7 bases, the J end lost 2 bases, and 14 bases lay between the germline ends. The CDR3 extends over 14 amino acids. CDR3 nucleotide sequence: TGTGCCAGCACCTTCGGGGGGGCGAACTATGGCTACACCTTC. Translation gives CASTFGGANYGYTF.

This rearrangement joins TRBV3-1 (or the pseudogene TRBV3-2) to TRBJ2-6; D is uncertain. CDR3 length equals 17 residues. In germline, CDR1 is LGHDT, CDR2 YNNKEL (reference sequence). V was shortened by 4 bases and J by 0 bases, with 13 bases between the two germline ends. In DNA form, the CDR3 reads TGTGCCAGCAGCCGGGCCACAGACGCCTCTGGGGCCAACGTCCTGACTTTC. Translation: CASSRATDASGANVLTF.

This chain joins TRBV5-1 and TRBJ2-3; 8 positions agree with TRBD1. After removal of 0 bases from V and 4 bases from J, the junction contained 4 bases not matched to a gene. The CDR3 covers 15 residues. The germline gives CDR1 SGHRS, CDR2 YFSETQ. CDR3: CASSLGAGGSDTQYF. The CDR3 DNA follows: TGCGCCAGCAGCTTGGGTGCAGGGGGCTCAGATACGCAGTATTTT.

The CDR3 is CASSPSGRVYNEQFF. Written as DNA, the CDR3 is TGTGCCAGCAGCCCTAGCGGGAGAGTCTACAATGAGCAGTTCTTC. The genes are TRBV3-1 (or the pseudogene TRBV3-2) and TRBJ2-1; 10 bases map to TRBD2. The CDR3 spans 15 residues. Germline V gene lookup returns CDR1 LGHDT and CDR2 YNNKEL (reference sequence). V lost 4 bases and J lost 3; bases outside the gene matches: 3.